These 19 T cell receptor beta chains originate from one sample sequenced in a study of blood T cell repertoires in COVID-19. Some clones are missing from TCRdb's copy, which holds only in-frame ones; the method was immunoSEQ multiplex PCR. The sample records approximately 180,000 clones, about 87% being singletons. The sequenced sample was peripheral blood. The source of these receptors is a woman aged 70-85 years with COVID-19, enrolled during active disease.

The chain is built from TRBV9 and TRBJ2-6; tentatively, D is TRBD1 (5 bases). Germline CDR1 is SGDLS and CDR2 is YYNGEE. The CDR3 contains 16 residues. V was trimmed by 3 bases and J by 1 base, leaving 11 bases between them. CDR3 in DNA: TGTGCCAGCAGCGGCGGACGGACATCTGGGGCCAACGTCCTGACTTTC. The encoded protein is CASSGGRTSGANVLTF.

V usage is TRBV11-3 and J usage is TRBJ1-4; no clear D gene. Germline V gene sequence: CDR1 SGHNT, CDR2 YENEEA. The CDR3 sequence is 15 residues long. V was trimmed by 2 bases and J by 8 bases, leaving 15 bases between them. The CDR3 reads CASSLNRVRREKLFF. The CDR3 DNA sequence: TGTGCCAGCAGCTTAAACCGGGTCCGGAGGGAAAAACTGTTTTTT.

The chain employs TRBV19 and TRBJ2-1; maybe TRBD1 (6 bases). The CDR3 runs 13 residues. CDR1 and CDR2 from the germline V gene are LNHDA and SQIVND (reference sequence). Trimming cost V 7 bases and J 7 bases, with 14 bases left between them. CDR3 coding DNA: TGTGCCAGTACCCCAGGGGTCGGGAATGAGCAGTTCTTC. The encoded protein is CASTPGVGNEQFF.

This chain uses TRBV6-5 with TRBJ1-2, with D unclear. The CDR3 consists of 13 residues. Trimming took 7 bases from V and 8 from J, leaving 17 bases between them. Germline CDR1 and CDR2: MNHEY and SVGAGI. In DNA, the CDR3 is TGTGCCAGCACCGATGGTAGAGGGAGGGGCTACACCTTC. Translating gives CASTDGRGRGYTF.

The chain is built from TRBV15 and TRBJ2-3; 11 bases align to TRBD2. CDR3 length equals 18 residues. The germline CDR1 and CDR2 sequences are LNHNV and YYDKDF (reference sequence). The V gene end was trimmed by 3 bases and the J gene end by 1 base; junction bases not matched to a gene: 9. CDR3 coding DNA: TGTGCCACCAGCAGGGGACTAGCGGAGCGAGCGGGCACAGATACGCAGTATTTT. As protein: CATSRGLAERAGTDTQYF. Variable domain in full (rest from reference TRBV15 and TRBJ2-3): DAMVIQNPRYQVTQFGKPVTLSCSQTLNHNVMYWYQQKSSQAPKLLFHYYDKDFNNEADTPDNFQSRRPNTSFCFLDIRSPGLGDTAMYLCATSRGLAERAGTDTQYFGPGTRLTVL.

The rearrangement joins TRBV19 to TRBJ2-3; possible D gene TRBD2, 6 bases. Trimming took 10 bases from V and 10 from J, leaving 15 bases between them. CDR3 size: 11 residues. Looked up from germline, CDR1 is LNHDA and CDR2 is SQIVND (reference sequence). This chain's CDR3 is CATRGFRAQYF. In nucleotides, the CDR3 is TGTGCCACTCGGGGGTTTCGTGCGCAGTATTTT.

This clone showed up just a few times. V usage is TRBV5-1 and J usage is TRBJ2-7; a weak D match, TRBD1 (6 bases). This CDR3 comprises 15 residues. V lost 0 bases and J lost 1, with 11 bases in between. Germline V gives CDR1 SGHRS, CDR2 YFSETQ. The CDR3, as DNA: TGCGCCAGCAGCTTGGCTCAACAGGGTTCCTACGAGCAGTACTTC. Encoded protein: CASSLAQQGSYEQYF.

The rearrangement links TRBV7-9 to TRBJ1-4; 7 nucleotides agree with TRBD1. The V segment lost 4 bases and the J segment 1 base; nucleotides outside the gene matches: 6. The V gene's germline CDR1 is SEHNR and CDR2 FQNEAQ (reference sequence). CDR3 size: 16 residues. The CDR3 loop is CASSSGQARTNEKLFF. The CDR3 DNA reads TGTGCCAGCAGCTCCGGACAGGCGAGAACTAATGAAAAACTGTTTTTT.

This clone has just one count. In DNA, the CDR3 is TGTGCCAGCAGTTACTCCTGGGGCCGTAAAGAGACCCAGTACTTC. Translated, it gives CASSYSWGRKETQYF. The rearrangement links TRBV6-5 to TRBJ2-5; tentative D call: TRBD1 (5 bases). Germline assignment: CDR1 MNHEY and CDR2 SVGAGI. The CDR3 is 15 amino acids. Trimming cost V 0 bases and J 3 bases, with 11 bases left between them.

J is TRBJ2-2 and V is TRBV27, with 9 bases matching TRBD2. The CDR3 has 17 residues. V gave up 3 bases and J gave up 4 bases; unmatched junction bases: 9. Per germline, CDR1 MNHEY and CDR2 SMNVEV (reference sequence). Here the CDR3 DNA reads TGTGCCAGCAGTTTTTGGGGTGGTAGCGGGAGCACCGGGGAGCTGTTTTTT. This sequence encodes CASSFWGGSGSTGELFF.

The V call is TRBV2, the J call TRBJ1-5; 10 positions agree with TRBD1. Trimming at V came to 7 bases and at J to 4 bases, leaving 7 bases not matched to a gene. Germline assignment: CDR1 SNHLY and CDR2 FYNNEI. The CDR3 sequence is 15 residues long. In nucleotides, the CDR3 is TGTGCCAGCACTCTGACAGGGGGCTTAAATCAGCCCCAGCATTTT. Translation: CASTLTGGLNQPQHF.

This chain uses TRBV4-1 with TRBJ1-5; maybe TRBD1 (6 bases). CDR3 size: 16 residues. The ends were cut back, 0 bases at V and 2 bases at J, with 11 bases in the middle. In germline, CDR1 is MGHRA, CDR2 YSYEKL. The DNA for the CDR3 is TGCGCCAGCAGCCAAGAACAGGGTTGGCGCAATCAGCCCCAGCATTTT. The encoded protein is CASSQEQGWRNQPQHF.

The chain has TRBV4-1 and TRBJ2-1, with TRBD2 matching 13 bases. Germline trimming cut 3 bases from V and 3 bases from J; bases unmatched to any gene: 2. Germline loops: CDR1 MGHRA, CDR2 YSYEKL. CDR3 length: 16 residues. CDR3 sequence: CASSHRTSGSYNEQFF. In nucleotides, the CDR3 is TGCGCCAGCAGCCACCGGACTAGCGGGAGCTACAATGAGCAGTTCTTC.

This chain joins TRBV6-4 and TRBJ2-2; 7 positions agree with TRBD1. The CDR3 consists of 15 residues. Losses at the gene ends were 0 bases for V and 4 bases for J; bases not matched to a gene: 2. Germline values: CDR1 MRHNA, CDR2 SNTAGT. The CDR3 DNA reads TGTGCCAGCAGTGACTCGTCAGGGGGCACCGGGGAGCTGTTTTTT. Its translation is CASSDSSGGTGELFF.

There are a few counts of this clone. The rearrangement joins TRBV7-6 to TRBJ2-5; D remains unclear. Trimming shortened V by 6 bases and J by 4 bases, and 15 bases separated the two germline ends. Germline V gene sequence: CDR1 SGHVS, CDR2 FNYEAQ. This CDR3 has 14 residues. CDR3 residues: CASSTSSLRETQYF. The CDR3, as DNA: TGTGCCAGCAGTACTTCCTCCCTTCGAGAGACCCAGTACTTC.

The V and J genes are TRBV10-3 and TRBJ1-1; a weak D match, TRBD1 (5 bases). This CDR3 region has 13 residues. CDR1 ENHRY and CDR2 SYGVKD come from the germline V gene. V was pared by 4 bases and J by 7 bases, with 13 bases between. As DNA, the CDR3 is TGTGCCATCAGTGTGTTCAGGGAAGATGAAGCTTTCTTT. Amino acids: CAISVFREDEAFF.

This chain connects TRBV7-2 to TRBJ2-3; 11 nucleotides agree with TRBD2. V was clipped by 2 bases and J by 3 bases; unmatched bases: 7. The CDR3 is 17 amino acids. Germline values: CDR1 SGHTA, CDR2 FQGNSA. Here the CDR3 DNA reads TGTGCCAGCAGCTTACCTAAACTAGCGGGAGAGACAGATACGCAGTATTTT. It encodes CASSLPKLAGETDTQYF.

The V call is TRBV21-1, the J call TRBJ2-2; TRBD2 is the table's D call, not checked against the DNA. TRBV21-1 has pseudogene status. The CDR3 has 17 amino acids. The CDR3 protein is CASSKRLAGVGTGELFF. The CDR3 bases are TGTGCCAGCAGCAAAAGACTAGCGGGAGTTGGAACCGGGGAGCTGTTTTTT.

In its sample, this clone was seen a few times. The CDR3 DNA reads as TGTGCCAGCAGCCCGAATCTTGGGGCTCCACCCTACGAGCAGTACTTC. It specifies CASSPNLGAPPYEQYF. The chain employs TRBV4-2 and TRBJ2-7; maybe TRBD1 (5 bases). V was cut by 4 bases and J by 2 bases, with 18 bases left in between. Germline-derived CDR1 and CDR2 are LGHNA and YNFKEQ. The CDR3 totals 16 residues.